A selection of T cell receptor beta chains follows, all from one sample in a study of shared clonotypes between healthy human individuals. The method was immunoSEQ multiplex PCR; TCRdb's version includes in-frame clones alone and lacks a portion of them. This sample yields about 2.4 million clones, of which approximately 94% are seen a single time; approximately 0.36% belongs to the top ten. Sequenced material: naive CD4+ T cells from PBMCs. These TCRs come from a man younger than 35 in good health. Some clones in this sample may be carry-over from other donors' samples. Both conserved end residues are part of each CDR3. The order of the fields is CDR3 length, V gene, J gene, D gene, clone size, CDR3 DNA, CDR3 protein. The D gene is left open where the match is weak. A row's size may be missing; if present it is once, few, many or a size class.

15	TRBV5-1	TRBJ2-1	NA	NA	TGCGCCAGCAGCTTTGAGGGGATAACCCTCAATGAGCAGTTCTTC	CASSFEGITLNEQFF
15	TRBV28	TRBJ1-4	NA	NA	TGTGCCAGCAGTTTATACGGACGGCTAAATGAAAAACTGTTTTTT	CASSLYGRLNEKLFF
14	TRBV19	TRBJ1-4	TRBD1	NA	TGTGCCAGTAGCCGACAGGGTGGAAATGAAAAACTGTTTTTT	CASSRQGGNEKLFF
13	TRBV28	TRBJ1-2	NA	few	TGTGCCAGCAGCTCTAGACCGACGGGAGGCTACACCTTC	CASSSRPTGGYTF
15	TRBV28	TRBJ2-6	TRBD2	NA	TGTGCCAGCAGTTCCGGGAGGGCTGGGGCCAACGTCCTGACTTTC	CASSSGRAGANVLTF
14	TRBV15	TRBJ2-5	NA	once	TGTGCCACCAGCAGGGGTCCAGGGGGGCAGACCCAGTACTTC	CATSRGPGGQTQYF
15	TRBV5-1	TRBJ1-2	NA	NA	TGCGCCAGCAGCTTGGAGGGACCCCGACCAGGGGGCTACACCTTC	CASSLEGPRPGGYTF
13	TRBV12-5	TRBJ1-2	NA	NA	TGTGCTAGTGGGGGGTCTGGGGGCTATGGCTACACCTTC	CASGGSGGYGYTF
14	TRBV19	TRBJ2-1	TRBD2	NA	TGTGCCAGTACCATCGGACTAGTCGCGAATGAGCAGTTCTTC	CASTIGLVANEQFF
13	TRBV6-5	TRBJ1-3	NA	NA	TGTGCCAGCCTGACTCGCTCTGGAAACACCATATATTTT	CASLTRSGNTIYF
16	TRBV27	TRBJ2-2	TRBD2	NA	TGTGCCAGCAGTCCACGACTAGCACAGAACACCGGGGAGCTGTTTTTT	CASSPRLAQNTGELFF
12	TRBV27	TRBJ2-3	NA	NA	TGTGCCAGCAGTTTTCTAGAAGATACGCAGTATTTT	CASSFLEDTQYF
14	TRBV2	TRBJ1-2	NA	once	TGTGCCAGCTCAGGTCAGGGACACCGCTATGGCTACACCTTC	CASSGQGHRYGYTF
13	TRBV29-1	TRBJ2-7	TRBD1	NA	TGCAGCGTTAGGGGACAGTTCTCCTACGAGCAGTACTTC	CSVRGQFSYEQYF
13	TRBV6-5	TRBJ2-7	NA	NA	TGTGCCAGCAGTTATCTCGGGTCCAACGAGCAGTACTTC	CASSYLGSNEQYF
16	TRBV27	TRBJ1-1	NA	NA	TGTGCCAGCAGGTTTATTGGCAGGGAAAGGCAACGTGAAGCTTTCTTT	CASRFIGRERQREAFF
15	TRBV29-1	TRBJ1-1	TRBD1	NA	TGCAGCGTGGGGGACAGGGGGTCTATGAACACTGAAGCTTTCTTT	CSVGDRGSMNTEAFF
14	TRBV7-9	TRBJ2-5	NA	NA	TGTGCCAGCAGCTTACCCCCCGGCAAGGAGACCCAGTACTTC	CASSLPPGKETQYF
16	TRBV11-2	TRBJ2-3	NA	NA	TGTGCCAGCAGCCCCCTTAGACAGACGAGCACAGATACGCAGTATTTT	CASSPLRQTSTDTQYF
14	TRBV2	TRBJ1-1	TRBD1	few	TGTGCCAGCAGCACGGAAACAGGGGGCACTGAAGCTTTCTTT	CASSTETGGTEAFF
15	TRBV5-5	TRBJ1-5	NA	NA	TGTGCCAGCAGCCTGGGGCTCCCCCACAATCAGCCCCAGCATTTT	CASSLGLPHNQPQHF
15	TRBV30	TRBJ2-2	NA	NA	TGTGCCTGGAAGGAGACGGGTTGGAGGGGCGGGGAGCTGTTTTTT	CAWKETGWRGGELFF
13	TRBV7-2	TRBJ2-7	NA	NA	TGTGCCAGCAGCGAACGGACGGCTCACGAGCAGTACTTC	CASSERTAHEQYF
16	TRBV2	TRBJ2-1	TRBD2	NA	TGTGCCAGCAGTGAATATAGCGGGAGGACGGGCAATGAGCAGTTCTTC	CASSEYSGRTGNEQFF
13	TRBV29-1	TRBJ2-3	NA	once	TGCAGCGTTAGACAGAAGTACACAGATACGCAGTATTTT	CSVRQKYTDTQYF
15	TRBV19	TRBJ2-5	TRBD1	NA	TGTGCCAGTAGTACGACGGACAGGGGTATGGAGACCCAGTACTTC	CASSTTDRGMETQYF
15	TRBV30	TRBJ1-1	NA	NA	TGTGCCTGGAGTGTACCGGCGAAATTGAACACTGAAGCTTTCTTT	CAWSVPAKLNTEAFF
17	TRBV7-3	TRBJ2-1	NA	NA	TGTGCCAGCAGCTTAACCTCCGCGGGACCAGCCTACAATGAGCAGTTCTTC	CASSLTSAGPAYNEQFF
16	TRBV7-7	TRBJ1-5	NA	NA	TGTGCCAGCCACAATCACAGGGTCTTGGGCAATCAGCCCCAGCATTTT	CASHNHRVLGNQPQHF
15	TRBV28	TRBJ2-5	NA	NA	TGTGCCAGCAGTTTAGGGGGCGGGCAGCAAGAGACCCAGTACTTC	CASSLGGGQQETQYF
17	TRBV7-9	TRBJ2-7	TRBD1	NA	TGTGCCAGCAGCTTAGTACTCACCGGGACAGGGGCACACGAGCAGTACTTC	CASSLVLTGTGAHEQYF
12	TRBV28	TRBJ2-7	TRBD2	NA	TGTGCCAGCAGACCGGGACTAGGCGAGCAGTACTTC	CASRPGLGEQYF
16	TRBV7-9	TRBJ2-1	TRBD2	NA	TGTGCCAGCAGCCGGAGAGGGCTAGCGGGTACAAATGAGCAGTTCTTC	CASSRRGLAGTNEQFF